This passage covers 12 T cell receptor beta chains from one sample sequenced in a study of T-cell reconstitution after alpha-beta-depleted transplantation in children. Unique molecular identifiers were incorporated during preparation of the TCRbeta library. In TCRdb, the PCR reads were re-called with MiXCR into one record per CDR3 protein. The profile shows 490,000 or so distinct CDR3 sequences, about 10% of them singletons. The input for sequencing was PBMCs, taken before TCRalphabeta/CD19-depleted stem cell transplant. These receptors were collected from a child aged 2-15 years with inherited bone marrow failure, due to receive a stem cell transplant.

This clonotype was recorded at least ten times. The chain has TRBV24-1 and TRBJ2-1, with no clear D. CDR3 length: 11 residues. With 4 bases removed from V and 12 bases from J, the gap between germline ends came to 9 bases. CDR1 is KGHDR and CDR2 is SFDVKD in the germline V gene. The CDR3 DNA follows: TGTGCCACCAGTGAACTTGTTGGGCAGTTCTTC. Translating gives CATSELVGQFF.

The rearrangement joins TRBV5-4 to TRBJ2-7, with TRBD2 matching 8 bases. This CDR3 contains 16 residues. Trimming removed 0 bases from V and 3 bases from J; junction bases left unmatched: 8. CDR1 is SGHNT and CDR2 is YYREEE in the germline V gene (reference sequence). This chain's CDR3 is CASSLEAREVYYEQYF. For the CDR3, the DNA is TGTGCCAGCAGCTTGGAGGCGCGGGAGGTTTACTACGAGCAGTACTTC.

V gene TRBV6-5 combines with J gene TRBJ2-4; no clear D gene. Between the trimmed V and J ends, which lost 6 bases and 1 base, there was a span of 13 bases. The CDR3 sequence is 15 residues long. CDR1 is MNHEY and CDR2 is SVGAGI in the germline V gene. CDR3 bases: TGTGCCAGCAGCCGCCAAGCCGGCGCCAAAAACATTCAGTACTTC. Translation: CASSRQAGAKNIQYF.

The rearrangement uses TRBV11-2 and TRBJ2-7; 12 bases match TRBD2. The ends lost 1 base at V and 5 bases at J; junction bases unmatched: 3. CDR3 length: 15 amino acids. Per the germline V gene, CDR1 is SGHAT and CDR2 is FQNNGV. This CDR3 is CASSLVGLAGNEQYF. CDR3 nucleotide sequence: TGTGCCAGCAGCTTAGTAGGACTAGCGGGGAACGAGCAGTACTTC.

This chain uses TRBV19 with TRBJ2-1, with a possible D match to TRBD1 (5 bases). The germline V gene encodes CDR1 LNHDA and CDR2 SQIVND (reference sequence). The CDR3 has 13 residues. V lost 1 base and J 8 bases, leaving 9 bases between the germline ends. The CDR3 loop is CASSIGQGDEQFF. The CDR3 DNA is TGTGCCAGTAGTATAGGGCAAGGGGATGAGCAGTTCTTC. Full variable domain (outside the CDR3, taken from reference TRBV19 and TRBJ2-1): DGGITQSPKYLFRKEGQNVTLSCEQNLNHDAMYWYRQDPGQGLRLIYYSQIVNDFQKGDIAEGYSVSREKKESFPLTVTSAQKNPTAFYLCASSIGQGDEQFFGPGTRLTVL.

This clonotype was detected many times. The J gene is TRBJ1-1, the V gene TRBV27; D unresolved. Germline CDR1 and CDR2: MNHEY and SMNVEV (reference sequence). The CDR3 has 14 amino acids. V dropped 3 bases and J dropped 4 bases, with 12 bases sitting between them. CDR3 DNA sequence: TGTGCCAGCAGTTTGGAGAGAAAGGGCACTGAAGCTTTCTTT. It is translated as CASSLERKGTEAFF.

This clonotype was seen repeatedly, ten times or more. The chain is built from TRBV4-2 and TRBJ2-3; 9 positions agree with TRBD2. Germline CDR1 reads LGHNA; CDR2 reads YNFKEQ. The V and J ends lost 4 bases and 5 bases, in that order; junction bases with no gene match: 16. There are 18 residues in the CDR3. CDR3 sequence reads: CASSPELSGRPLRDTQYF. CDR3 DNA: TGTGCCAGCAGCCCCGAGCTAAGCGGGAGGCCCTTAAGAGATACGCAGTATTTT.

This clonotype turned up a few times. The chain carries TRBV12-3 or TRBV12-4 and TRBJ1-6; no firm D call. The germline V and J ends were trimmed by 6 bases and 5 bases, with 11 bases remaining between them. CDR3 length: 14 amino acids. The CDR3 coding sequence is TGTGCCAGCAGCCAGGCAAACCATAATTCACCCCTCCACTTT. This sequence encodes CASSQANHNSPLHF.

This clonotype was recorded at least ten times. This chain uses TRBV27 with TRBJ2-7; TRBD2 might be the D (6 bases). Germline V gene data show CDR1 as MNHEY and CDR2 as SMNVEV (reference sequence). Trimming pared 4 bases from V and 5 bases from J, leaving 15 bases between. CDR3 size: 14 residues. CDR3: CASSWRGVGDEQYF. CDR3 DNA sequence: TGTGCCAGCAGTTGGAGGGGCGTGGGGGACGAGCAGTACTTC.

This clonotype occurred many times. The rearrangement uses TRBV10-3 and TRBJ1-3; D not resolved. The CDR3 sequence is 15 residues long. Germline CDR1 reads ENHRY; CDR2 reads SYGVKD. The ends were cut back, 0 bases at V and 0 bases at J, with 6 bases in the middle. In DNA form, the CDR3 reads TGTGCCATCAGTGAGTCGAGAAACTCTGGAAACACCATATATTTT. Translated: CAISESRNSGNTIYF.

This clonotype was seen more than once but under ten times. The chain couples TRBV7-8 to TRBJ2-1, with no clear D. The CDR3 contains 13 residues. With 3 bases removed from V and 12 bases from J, the gap between germline ends came to 15 bases. Germline V gene lookup returns CDR1 SGHVS and CDR2 FQNEAQ. The CDR3 DNA is TGTGCCAGCAGCTTTCTGATTAGCTGGGGGCAGTTCTTC. It encodes CASSFLISWGQFF.

This clonotype was observed a handful of times. J is TRBJ2-1 and V is TRBV4-2; possibly TRBD2 for D (5 bases). Germline V gene data show CDR1 as LGHNA and CDR2 as YNFKEQ. This CDR3 has 18 amino acids. Trimming shortened V by 8 bases and J by 4 bases, and 27 bases separated the two germline ends. CDR3 region: CASGVGPPLGPKYNEQFF. The CDR3 coding sequence is TGTGCCAGCGGCGTGGGCCCCCCACTAGGGCCTAAGTACAATGAGCAGTTCTTC.